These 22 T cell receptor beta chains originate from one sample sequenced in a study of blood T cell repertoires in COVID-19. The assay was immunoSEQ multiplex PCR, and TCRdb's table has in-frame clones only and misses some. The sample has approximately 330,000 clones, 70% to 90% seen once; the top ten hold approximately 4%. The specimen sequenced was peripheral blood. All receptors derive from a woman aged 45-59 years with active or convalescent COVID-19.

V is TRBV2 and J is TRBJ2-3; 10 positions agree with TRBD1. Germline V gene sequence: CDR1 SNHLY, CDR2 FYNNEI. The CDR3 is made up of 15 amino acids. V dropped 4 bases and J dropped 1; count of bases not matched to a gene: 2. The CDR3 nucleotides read TGTGCCAGCAGTGGACAGGGGGCAGGCACAGATACGCAGTATTTT. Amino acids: CASSGQGAGTDTQYF.

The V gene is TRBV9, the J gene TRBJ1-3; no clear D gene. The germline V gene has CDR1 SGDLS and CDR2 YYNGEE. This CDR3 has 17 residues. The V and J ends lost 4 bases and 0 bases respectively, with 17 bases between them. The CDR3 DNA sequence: TGTGCCAGCAGCTCCCAGTCCCTCCCTCCCTCTGGAAACACCATATATTTT. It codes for CASSSQSLPPSGNTIYF.

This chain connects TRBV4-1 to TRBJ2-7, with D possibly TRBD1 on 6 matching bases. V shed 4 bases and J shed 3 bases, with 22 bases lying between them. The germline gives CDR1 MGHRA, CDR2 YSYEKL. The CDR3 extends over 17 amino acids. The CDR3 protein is CASSLSVRQGSYYEQYF. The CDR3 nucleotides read TGCGCCAGCAGCCTATCGGTCCGGCAGGGGTCATACTACGAGCAGTACTTC.

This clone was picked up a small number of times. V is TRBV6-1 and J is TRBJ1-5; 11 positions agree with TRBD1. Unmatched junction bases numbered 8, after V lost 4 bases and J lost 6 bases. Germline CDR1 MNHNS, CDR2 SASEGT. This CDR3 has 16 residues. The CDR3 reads CASSARTGGLVQPQHF. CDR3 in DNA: TGTGCCAGCAGTGCCCGGACAGGGGGCTTGGTTCAGCCCCAGCATTTT.

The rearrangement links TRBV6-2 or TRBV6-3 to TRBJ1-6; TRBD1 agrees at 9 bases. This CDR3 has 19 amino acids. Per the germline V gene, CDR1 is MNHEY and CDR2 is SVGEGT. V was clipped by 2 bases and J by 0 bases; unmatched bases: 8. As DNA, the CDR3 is TGTGCCAGCAGTTACCGCCGGGACAGGGACCTCTCCTATAATTCACCCCTCCACTTT. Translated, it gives CASSYRRDRDLSYNSPLHF.

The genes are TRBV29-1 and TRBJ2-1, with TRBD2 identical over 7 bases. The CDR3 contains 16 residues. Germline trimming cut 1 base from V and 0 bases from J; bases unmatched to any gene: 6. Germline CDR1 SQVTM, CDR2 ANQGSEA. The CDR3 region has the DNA TGCAGCGTTGAAGGCCTAGCGGACACCTCCTACAATGAGCAGTTCTTC. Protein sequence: CSVEGLADTSYNEQFF.

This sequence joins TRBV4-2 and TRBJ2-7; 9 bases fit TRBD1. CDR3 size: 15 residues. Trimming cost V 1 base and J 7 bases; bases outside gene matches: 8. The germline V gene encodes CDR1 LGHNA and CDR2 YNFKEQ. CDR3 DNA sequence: TGTGCCAGCAGCCAAGGGGGGACAGGGTCTTGGGAGCAGTACTTC. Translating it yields CASSQGGTGSWEQYF.

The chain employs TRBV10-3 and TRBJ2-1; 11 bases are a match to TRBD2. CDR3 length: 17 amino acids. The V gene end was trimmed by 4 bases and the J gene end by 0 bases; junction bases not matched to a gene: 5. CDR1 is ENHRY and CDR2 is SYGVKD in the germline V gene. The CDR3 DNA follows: TGTGCCATCAGTGTGACTAGCGGGACCAGCTCCTACAATGAGCAGTTCTTC. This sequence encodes CAISVTSGTSSYNEQFF.

CDR3 in DNA: TGTGCCAGCAGCGGGACCGCGGGGAACACCGGGGAGCTGTTTTTT. Its translation: CASSGTAGNTGELFF. The V gene is TRBV9, the J gene TRBJ2-2; tentatively, D is TRBD2 (5 bases). The germline V and J ends were trimmed by 3 bases and 1 base, with 10 bases remaining between them. This CDR3 has 15 amino acids. CDR1 and CDR2 from the germline V gene are SGDLS and YYNGEE. Variable domain in full (rest from reference TRBV9 and TRBJ2-2): DSGVTQTPKHLITATGQRVTLRCSPRSGDLSVYWYQQSLDQGLQFLIQYYNGEERAKGNILERFSAQQFPDLHSELNLSSLELGDSALYFCASSGTAGNTGELFFGEGSRLTVL.

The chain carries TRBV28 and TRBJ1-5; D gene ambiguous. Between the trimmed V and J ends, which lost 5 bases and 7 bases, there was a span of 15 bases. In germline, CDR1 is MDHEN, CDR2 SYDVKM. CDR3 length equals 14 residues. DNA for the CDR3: TGTGCCAGCAGTCCATTCGGGGAGGGACAGCCCCAGCATTTT. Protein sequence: CASSPFGEGQPQHF.

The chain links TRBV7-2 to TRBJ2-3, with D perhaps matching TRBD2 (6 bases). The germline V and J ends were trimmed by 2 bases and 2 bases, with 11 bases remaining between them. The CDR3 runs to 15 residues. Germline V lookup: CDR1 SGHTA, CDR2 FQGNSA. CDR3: CASSLLAGLTDTQYF. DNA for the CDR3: TGTGCCAGCAGCTTACTGGCGGGACTCACAGATACGCAGTATTTT.

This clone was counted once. The CDR3 here is CATSIPGYNEQFF. Written as DNA, the CDR3 is TGTGCCACCAGCATCCCGGGGTACAATGAGCAGTTCTTC. The J gene is TRBJ2-1, the V gene TRBV15; tentative D call: TRBD2 (5 bases). CDR1 and CDR2 from the germline V gene are LNHNV and YYDKDF (reference sequence). The CDR3 length is 13 residues. Trimming removed 4 bases at V and 4 bases at J, with 8 bases between.

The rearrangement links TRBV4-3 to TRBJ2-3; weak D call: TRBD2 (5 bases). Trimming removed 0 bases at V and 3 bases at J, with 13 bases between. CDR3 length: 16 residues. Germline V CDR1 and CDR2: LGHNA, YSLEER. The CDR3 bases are TGCGCCAGCAGCCAAGATCTTGGCGGGCGGACAGATACGCAGTATTTT. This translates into CASSQDLGGRTDTQYF.

The CDR3 region is CAWSVGLAPRVDTQYF. CDR3 DNA: TGTGCCTGGAGTGTTGGACTAGCGCCGCGGGTTGATACGCAGTATTTT. This rearrangement joins TRBV30 to TRBJ2-3; 9 positions match TRBD2. The germline CDR1 and CDR2 sequences are GTSNPN and SVGIG (reference sequence). The CDR3 spans 16 residues. The V gene end was trimmed by 0 bases and the J gene end by 6 bases; junction bases not matched to a gene: 10.

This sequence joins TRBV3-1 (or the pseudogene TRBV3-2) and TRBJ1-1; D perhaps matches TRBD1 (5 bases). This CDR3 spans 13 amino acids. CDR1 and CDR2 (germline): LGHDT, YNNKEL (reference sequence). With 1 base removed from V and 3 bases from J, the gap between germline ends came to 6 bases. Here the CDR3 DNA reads TGTGCCAGCAGCCAAGTCAGGGACACTGAAGCTTTCTTT. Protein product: CASSQVRDTEAFF.

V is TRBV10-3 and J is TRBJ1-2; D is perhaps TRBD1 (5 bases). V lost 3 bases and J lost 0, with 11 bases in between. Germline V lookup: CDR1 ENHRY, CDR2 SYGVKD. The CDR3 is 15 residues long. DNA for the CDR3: TGTGCCATCAGTGAATGGGGGGTAGCTAACTATGGCTACACCTTC. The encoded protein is CAISEWGVANYGYTF.

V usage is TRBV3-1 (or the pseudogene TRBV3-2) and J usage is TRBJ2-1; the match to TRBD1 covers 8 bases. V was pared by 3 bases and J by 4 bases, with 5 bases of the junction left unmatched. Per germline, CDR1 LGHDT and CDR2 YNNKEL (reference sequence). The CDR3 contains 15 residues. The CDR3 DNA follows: TGTGCCAGCAGCCACCCGGGACAGGTATACAATGAGCAGTTCTTC. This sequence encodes CASSHPGQVYNEQFF.

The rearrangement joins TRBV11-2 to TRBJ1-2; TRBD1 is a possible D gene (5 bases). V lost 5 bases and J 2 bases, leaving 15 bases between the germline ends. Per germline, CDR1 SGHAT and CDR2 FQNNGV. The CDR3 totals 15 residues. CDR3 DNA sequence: TGTGCCAGCAGCCGTCAGGGTGCGGAGAACTATGGCTACACCTTC. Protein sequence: CASSRQGAENYGYTF.

CDR3 nucleotide sequence: TGTGCCAGCAGTAGGGAACCTAGCGGGACTTACGAGCAGTACTTC. Translating it yields CASSREPSGTYEQYF. The chain combines TRBV7-8 with TRBJ2-7; 9 bases agree with TRBD2. The germline CDR1 and CDR2 sequences are SGHVS and FQNEAQ. This CDR3 contains 15 residues. V lost 6 bases to trimming and J lost 4 bases; unmatched junction nucleotides: 10. Supplemented by reference TRBV7-8 and TRBJ2-7, the full variable domain reads GAGVSQSPRYKVAKRGQDVALRCDPISGHVSLFWYQQALGQGPEFLTYFQNEAQLDKSGLPSDRFFAERPEGSVSTLKIQRTQQEDSAVYLCASSREPSGTYEQYFGPGTRLTVT.

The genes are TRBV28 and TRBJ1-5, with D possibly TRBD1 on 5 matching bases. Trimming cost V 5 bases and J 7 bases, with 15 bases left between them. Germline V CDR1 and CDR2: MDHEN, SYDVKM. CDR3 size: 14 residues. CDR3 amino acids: CASSERDYGQPQHF. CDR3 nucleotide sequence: TGTGCCAGCAGTGAAAGGGACTATGGACAGCCCCAGCATTTT.

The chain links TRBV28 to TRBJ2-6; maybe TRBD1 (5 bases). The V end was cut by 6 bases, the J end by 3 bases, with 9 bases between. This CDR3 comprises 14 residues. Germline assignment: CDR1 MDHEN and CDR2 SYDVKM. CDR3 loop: CASRGAGGANVLTF. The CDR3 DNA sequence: TGTGCCAGCAGAGGGGCAGGTGGGGCCAACGTCCTGACTTTC.

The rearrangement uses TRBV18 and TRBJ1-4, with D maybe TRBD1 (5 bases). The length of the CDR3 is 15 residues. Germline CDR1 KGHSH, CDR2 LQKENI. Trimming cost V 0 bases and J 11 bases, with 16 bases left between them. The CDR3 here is CASSPPATVRQKLFF. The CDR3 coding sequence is TGTGCCAGCTCACCACCGGCGACAGTAAGGCAGAAACTGTTTTTT.